These T cell receptor beta chains were read from a single sample in a study of neurological immune-mediated disorders. One entry per CDR3 protein results from TCRdb running MiXCR on the 5' RACE reads. The repertoire holds under 20,000 distinct CDR3 sequences, with roughly a quarter as singletons. Sequenced input: PBMCs. Receptors were obtained from a man in his forties or fifties with HTLV-1-associated myelopathy (HAM/TSP). CDR3s include the opening cysteine and the closing phenylalanine or tryptophan. The D gene is left open where the match is weak. Clone size is shown for a subset of rows, as once, few, many or a class of expanded clone.

abundance: few
d_gene: NA
j_gene: TRBJ2-3
v_gene: TRBV6-2/TRBV6-3
CDR3aa: CASSYPFETDTQYF
CDR3nt: TGTGCCAGCAGTTACCCGTTCGAGACAGATACGCAGTATTTT

abundance: NA
d_gene: TRBD1
j_gene: TRBJ1-2
v_gene: TRBV27
CDR3aa: CASSFFPRDSTRDGDGYTF
CDR3nt: TGTGCCAGCAGTTTCTTTCCCCGGGACAGCACCCGGGATGGTGATGGCTACACCTTC

abundance: NA
d_gene: NA
j_gene: TRBJ1-6
v_gene: TRBV6-2/TRBV6-3
CDR3aa: CASSLFDSPLHF
CDR3nt: TGTGCCAGCAGTTTGTTCGATTCACCCCTCCACTTT

abundance: many
d_gene: NA
j_gene: TRBJ1-5
v_gene: TRBV4-2
CDR3aa: CASSQEGGHQPQHF
CDR3nt: TGTGCCAGCAGCCAAGAGGGGGGCCATCAGCCCCAGCATTTT

abundance: NA
d_gene: TRBD1
j_gene: TRBJ1-1
v_gene: TRBV5-1
CDR3aa: CASNRGNTEAFF
CDR3nt: TGCGCCAGCAACAGGGGGAACACTGAAGCTTTCTTT

abundance: NA
d_gene: TRBD1
j_gene: TRBJ2-3
v_gene: TRBV18
CDR3aa: CASSPRGSTDTQYF
CDR3nt: TGTGCCAGCTCACCCAGGGGGTCCACAGATACGCAGTATTTT

abundance: medium-sized
d_gene: TRBD2
j_gene: TRBJ2-7
v_gene: TRBV5-1
CDR3aa: CASSFGVAGAEQYF
CDR3nt: TGCGCCAGCAGCTTCGGAGTAGCGGGGGCCGAGCAGTACTTC

abundance: once
d_gene: TRBD1
j_gene: TRBJ2-2
v_gene: TRBV3-1
CDR3aa: CVSSHRDRNGELFF
CDR3nt: TGTGTCAGCAGCCACCGGGACAGGAACGGGGAGCTGTTTTTT

abundance: medium-sized
d_gene: TRBD2
j_gene: TRBJ2-1
v_gene: TRBV29-1
CDR3aa: CSVGGLAGYYNEQFF
CDR3nt: TGCAGCGTTGGGGGACTAGCGGGATACTACAATGAGCAGTTCTTC

abundance: NA
d_gene: NA
j_gene: TRBJ1-6
v_gene: TRBV20-1
CDR3aa: CSALRPGDSPLHF
CDR3nt: TGCAGTGCCCTGCGGCCAGGGGATTCACCCCTCCACTTT

abundance: NA
d_gene: NA
j_gene: TRBJ1-1
v_gene: TRBV29-1
CDR3aa: CSVQPPGLTEAFF
CDR3nt: TGCAGCGTCCAGCCGCCCGGGCTCACTGAAGCTTTCTTT

abundance: few
d_gene: TRBD1
j_gene: TRBJ1-1
v_gene: TRBV19
CDR3aa: CASSSTGAGTEAFF
CDR3nt: TGTGCCAGTAGCTCGACAGGGGCGGGAACTGAAGCTTTCTTT

abundance: NA
d_gene: TRBD2
j_gene: TRBJ2-3
v_gene: TRBV7-3
CDR3aa: CASSSGAGRTDTQYF
CDR3nt: TGTGCCAGCAGCTCGGGAGCGGGAAGAACAGATACGCAGTATTTT

abundance: many
d_gene: TRBD1
j_gene: TRBJ1-2
v_gene: TRBV20-1
CDR3aa: CSASPDRADYGYTF
CDR3nt: TGCAGTGCAAGCCCGGACAGGGCTGACTATGGCTACACCTTC

abundance: NA
d_gene: NA
j_gene: TRBJ2-5
v_gene: TRBV5-1
CDR3aa: CASSPRGETQYF
CDR3nt: TGCGCCAGCAGCCCTAGAGGGGAGACCCAGTACTTC

abundance: NA
d_gene: TRBD1
j_gene: TRBJ1-5
v_gene: TRBV5-1
CDR3aa: CASSLDGGQGGQPQHF
CDR3nt: TGCGCCAGCAGCTTGGACGGAGGACAGGGAGGGCAGCCCCAGCATTTT

abundance: few
d_gene: NA
j_gene: TRBJ2-3
v_gene: TRBV28
CDR3aa: CASITGLRGDTQYF
CDR3nt: TGTGCCAGCATTACGGGACTTAGAGGAGATACGCAGTATTTT

abundance: few
d_gene: NA
j_gene: TRBJ2-2
v_gene: TRBV6-5
CDR3aa: CASSYSTPLTGELFF
CDR3nt: TGTGCCAGCAGTTACTCGACCCCACTCACCGGGGAGCTGTTTTTT

abundance: once
d_gene: TRBD2
j_gene: TRBJ2-1
v_gene: TRBV6-5
CDR3aa: CASIVLAGGNEQFF
CDR3nt: TGTGCCAGCATTGTGCTAGCGGGAGGAAATGAGCAGTTCTTC

abundance: NA
d_gene: NA
j_gene: TRBJ1-4
v_gene: TRBV4-1
CDR3aa: CASSQREGMDEKLFF
CDR3nt: TGCGCCAGCAGCCAAAGAGAGGGGATGGATGAAAAACTGTTTTTT

abundance: NA
d_gene: NA
j_gene: TRBJ2-7
v_gene: TRBV3-1
CDR3aa: CASSPQGRAQYF
CDR3nt: TGTGCCAGCAGCCCACAGGGCCGCGCGCAGTACTTC